This T cell receptor (beta chain) was identified in a study of blood T cell repertoires in COVID-19. Looking at the study overall: Acute and convalescent COVID-19 specimens originated in the United States, Italy and Spain. Sources were T cells, B-cell-depleted T cells, or PBMCs; the material itself was cDNA or gDNA.

The CDR3 is 15 amino acids. In germline, CDR1 is LNHNV, CDR2 YYDKDF (reference sequence). V shed 4 bases and J 2 bases; nucleotides not matched to a gene: 6. Authors' methods: Researchers report that nucleated cell counts were estimated from reference gene primer amplification. TCRdb's copy holds only in-frame clones and misses some; the assay was immunoSEQ multiplex PCR. The D gene and trimming were derived from the DNA, and the V and J assignments and clone size from that table. The sample carries about 50,000 clones, 90% recorded once. The origin of this receptor is a man aged 35-49 years with acute or convalescent COVID-19. Sample: peripheral blood. The chain is built from TRBV15 and TRBJ2-3; 7 bases line up with TRBD2. CDR3 bases: TGTGCCACCAGCAAGAAGAGCGGGACCACAGATACGCAGTATTTT. Protein: CATSKKSGTTDTQYF.